Listed below are T cell receptor beta chains from one sample, sequenced in a study of early T cells in non-severe SARS-CoV-2 infection. TCRdb reprocessed the 5' RACE reads with MiXCR, giving one entry per CDR3 protein. Of about 81,000 distinct CDR3 sequences listed, 5.5% to 7.5% are singletons. The sample comprised whole blood. Receptors were obtained from an adult who was a healthcare worker with PCR-confirmed SARS-CoV-2 infection or an uninfected control (not recorded which). Both conserved end residues are part of each CDR3. D genes are given only for firm matches. The listing skips clone size in some rows; elsewhere it reads once, few, many or a size class.

abundance	d_gene	v_gene	j_gene	CDR3aa	CDR3nt
NA	NA	TRBV10-3	TRBJ1-5	CAIRSSDRSNQPQHF	TGTGCCATCAGATCTTCGGACAGAAGCAATCAGCCCCAGCATTTT
many	NA	TRBV30	TRBJ1-3	CAWSEGTSGNTIYF	TGTGCCTGGAGCGAAGGGACCTCTGGAAACACCATATATTTT
NA	TRBD1	TRBV4-2	TRBJ2-7	CASSQPGQGPEQYF	TGTGCCAGCAGCCAACCAGGACAGGGTCCCGAGCAGTACTTC
few	TRBD2	TRBV7-9	TRBJ2-1	CASSGRSGKVEQFF	TGTGCCAGCAGCGGACGTAGCGGGAAGGTTGAGCAGTTCTTC
many	NA	TRBV19	TRBJ1-4	CASGVSEKLFF	TGTGCGAGTGGTGTTTCTGAAAAACTGTTTTTT
NA	TRBD2	TRBV20-1	TRBJ2-3	CSARASGSTDTQYF	TGCAGTGCTAGGGCTAGCGGGAGCACAGATACGCAGTATTTT
many	TRBD1	TRBV10-3	TRBJ2-7	CAISSRTGSSYEQYF	TGTGCCATCAGCTCCCGGACAGGAAGCTCCTACGAGCAGTACTTC
many	NA	TRBV7-8	TRBJ1-1	CASSLVQHAEAFF	TGTGCCAGCAGCTTAGTACAACACGCTGAAGCTTTCTTT
NA	NA	TRBV3-1	TRBJ2-3	CASSPDAGSDTQYF	TGTGCCAGCAGCCCAGACGCAGGGTCAGATACGCAGTATTTT
few	TRBD2	TRBV7-2	TRBJ2-7	CASSRTSGPGYEQYF	TGTGCCAGCAGCCGGACTAGCGGGCCAGGGTACGAGCAGTACTTC
many	NA	TRBV6-2/TRBV6-3	TRBJ2-7	CASSQRATLTYEQYF	TGTGCCAGCAGTCAACGCGCGACACTCACCTACGAGCAGTACTTC
many	NA	TRBV12-3/TRBV12-4	TRBJ1-2	CASSLNSNYGYTF	TGTGCCAGCAGTTTGAACAGTAACTATGGCTACACCTTC
NA	NA	TRBV7-2	TRBJ2-2	CASSRRTVSNTGELFF	TGTGCCAGCAGCCGTAGGACAGTCTCGAACACCGGGGAGCTGTTTTTT
many	TRBD1	TRBV29-1	TRBJ2-7	CSAKTGGGYEQYF	TGCAGCGCTAAGACAGGGGGCGGCTACGAGCAGTACTTC
many	NA	TRBV20-1	TRBJ2-7	CSATVSTDEQYF	TGCAGTGCTACGGTCAGTACAGACGAGCAGTACTTC
few	NA	TRBV3-1	TRBJ2-1	CASSQGWGNEQFF	TGTGCCAGCAGCCAGGGGTGGGGTAATGAGCAGTTCTTC
many	NA	TRBV11-2	TRBJ1-1	CASSPTRGKRTIEAFF	TGTGCCAGCAGTCCCACCCGAGGGAAGCGTACCATTGAAGCTTTCTTT
NA	NA	TRBV21-1	TRBJ2-3	CASSKYVGSDQSHTQYF	TGTGCCAGCAGCAAATATGTTGGTTCCGACCAATCTCATACGCAGTATTTT
many	NA	TRBV11-2	TRBJ2-7	CASSSGPEQYF	TGTGCCAGCAGCTCCGGGCCCGAGCAGTACTTC
NA	NA	TRBV5-1	TRBJ2-7	CASSLDGSPYEQYF	TGCGCCAGCAGCTTGGACGGCAGCCCTTACGAGCAGTACTTC
NA	NA	TRBV20-1	TRBJ2-2	CSVERPGVTGELFF	TGCAGTGTCGAGCGTCCGGGGGTCACCGGGGAGCTGTTTTTT
many	TRBD1	TRBV7-2	TRBJ2-1	CASSLTLPIGGTTPRSYNEQFF	TGTGCCAGCAGCTTAACTCTCCCGATAGGGGGCACAACGCCCAGGTCCTACAATGAGCAGTTCTTC
few	NA	TRBV24-1	TRBJ2-1	CATIKGVTEQFF	TGTGCCACCATAAAGGGAGTAACTGAGCAGTTCTTC
NA	TRBD2	TRBV5-4	TRBJ2-3	CASRPRTSGSADTQYF	TGTGCCAGCAGACCCAGGACTAGCGGGAGCGCGGATACGCAGTATTTT
many	NA	TRBV20-1	TRBJ2-7	CSTRPRRNYEQYF	TGCAGTACGAGACCCCGGCGGAATTACGAGCAGTACTTC
many	NA	TRBV6-6	TRBJ2-1	CASSAPNNEQFF	TGTGCCAGCAGCGCCCCCAACAATGAGCAGTTCTTC
few	TRBD2	TRBV6-2/TRBV6-3	TRBJ2-1	CASSYERERYNEQFF	TGTGCCAGCAGTTACGAGCGGGAGAGGTACAATGAGCAGTTCTTC
many	NA	TRBV20-1	TRBJ2-3	CSALLRTDTQYF	TGCAGTGCCTTGTTGCGCACAGATACGCAGTATTTT
NA	NA	TRBV29-1	TRBJ2-5	CSVEGPGLAGTQYF	TGCAGCGTTGAGGGTCCAGGGCTTGCGGGGACCCAGTACTTC
NA	NA	TRBV4-2	TRBJ2-4	CASSQGDAKNIQYF	TGTGCCAGCAGCCAAGGGGACGCCAAAAACATTCAGTACTTC
NA	NA	TRBV12-3/TRBV12-4	TRBJ1-4	CASSSQGPPFNEKLFF	TGTGCCAGCAGTTCCCAGGGACCGCCGTTTAATGAAAAACTGTTTTTT